The rows below give T cell receptor beta chains drawn from one sample of a study of blood T cell repertoires in COVID-19. Some clones are missing from TCRdb's copy, which holds only in-frame ones; the method was immunoSEQ multiplex PCR. The sample comprises approximately 280,000 clones, roughly 86% of which are singletons, and less than 3% rests with the top ten. The sample was PBMCs or T cells enriched from blood (not recorded which). The receptors derive from a woman between 18 and 29 years old who had recovered from COVID-19. The CDR3 runs from the conserved cysteine through the conserved F or W. The D gene is left open where the match is weak. Clone size, where shown, is once, few, many, or a class for clones that have expanded.

cdr3_length d_call j_call v_call clone_size cdr3_aa cdr3_nt
13 - TRBJ2-5 TRBV5-6 - CASSKGLKETQYF TGTGCCAGCAGCAAAGGACTCAAAGAGACCCAGTACTTC
16 - TRBJ2-5 TRBV5-8 - CASSLYQGTGGETQYF TGTGCCAGCAGCTTGTATCAGGGGACCGGCGGGGAGACCCAGTACTTC
17 - TRBJ1-3 TRBV3-1/TRBV3-2 - CASSQPSGTLSGNTIYF TGTGCCAGCAGCCAGCCATCCGGGACACTCTCTGGAAACACCATATATTTT
14 TRBD2 TRBJ2-7 TRBV27 - CASSFVGRADEQYF TGTGCCAGCAGTTTCGTCGGGAGGGCCGACGAGCAGTACTTC
18 TRBD1 TRBJ2-3 TRBV18 - CASSPRRGQGSDTDTQYF TGTGCCAGCTCACCACGTAGGGGACAGGGGTCTGACACAGATACGCAGTATTTT
14 TRBD2 TRBJ2-7 TRBV7-9 many CASSLGDYSPEQYF TGTGCCAGCAGCTTAGGGGACTATTCTCCCGAGCAGTACTTC
16 TRBD2 TRBJ2-7 TRBV7-3 - CASSLRASGSLYEQYF TGTGCCAGCAGCTTAAGGGCTAGCGGGAGTCTCTACGAGCAGTACTTC
13 - TRBJ1-5 TRBV12-3/TRBV12-4 - CANERQGNQPQHF TGTGCCAACGAGCGACAGGGCAATCAGCCCCAGCATTTT
13 TRBD1 TRBJ1-2 TRBV11-2 few CASSLAGQDGYTF TGTGCCAGCAGCTTAGCCGGACAGGATGGCTACACCTTC
15 TRBD2 TRBJ2-1 TRBV6-5 - CASRPGLAGDNEQFF TGTGCCAGCAGACCCGGACTAGCGGGGGACAATGAGCAGTTCTTC
15 TRBD2 TRBJ2-1 TRBV30 - CAWSASSGGYNEQFF TGTGCCTGGAGTGCCTCTAGCGGGGGGTACAATGAGCAGTTCTTC
20 TRBD2 TRBJ2-1 TRBV19 few CASSRGPIASGYSSYNEQFF TGTGCCAGTAGTAGGGGCCCCATTGCTAGCGGGTATAGCTCCTACAATGAGCAGTTCTTC
15 TRBD1 TRBJ1-2 TRBV19 - CASSTALDRVYGYTF TGTGCCAGTAGTACGGCGCTGGACAGGGTCTATGGCTACACCTTC
15 - TRBJ2-7 TRBV24-1 - CATSDFRSGSYEQYF TGTGCCACCAGTGATTTTAGATCAGGCTCCTACGAGCAGTACTTC
15 TRBD1 TRBJ2-6 TRBV6-5 - CASSQTGGGANVLTF TGTGCCAGCAGTCAGACAGGGGGAGGGGCCAACGTCCTGACTTTC
16 - TRBJ1-5 TRBV27 few CASSLWGGFLNQPQHF TGTGCCAGCAGTTTATGGGGGGGCTTTCTCAATCAGCCCCAGCATTTT
14 TRBD2 TRBJ2-5 TRBV10-3 - CAIKGLAGSETQYF TGTGCCATCAAAGGCCTAGCGGGTTCGGAGACCCAGTACTTC
14 TRBD2 TRBJ2-1 TRBV4-1 - CASSRLAGGDEQFF TGCGCCAGCAGCCGACTAGCGGGGGGCGATGAGCAGTTCTTC
17 TRBD1 TRBJ1-5 TRBV18 - CASSTGTGTYSNQPQHF TGTGCCAGCTCGACCGGGACAGGGACATATAGCAATCAGCCCCAGCATTTT
15 TRBD2 TRBJ2-1 TRBV7-8 - CASSSGAGSYNEQFF TGTGCCAGCAGCTCAGGAGCGGGATCCTACAATGAGCAGTTCTTC
15 - TRBJ2-7 TRBV5-1 - CASSFRPQDQDEQYF TGCGCCAGCAGCTTCCGTCCGCAAGATCAGGACGAGCAGTACTTC
15 TRBD1 TRBJ1-2 TRBV9 - CASSANTGGDYGYTF TGTGCCAGCAGCGCAAATACAGGGGGCGACTATGGCTACACCTTC
15 TRBD2 TRBJ2-7 TRBV7-3 - CASSPLAGGDYEQYF TGTGCCAGCAGCCCCCTAGCGGGAGGGGACTACGAGCAGTACTTC
14 - TRBJ1-2 TRBV3-1/TRBV3-2 - CASSPPGRANGYTF TGTGCCAGCAGCCCTCCGGGCAGGGCTAATGGCTACACCTTC
16 TRBD1 TRBJ1-5 TRBV28 - CASSLQQGSGYQPQHF TGTGCCAGCAGTTTACAACAGGGGTCAGGCTATCAGCCCCAGCATTTT
13 - TRBJ1-2 TRBV21-1 - CASSAQQGSGYTF TGTGCCAGCAGCGCCCAACAGGGGAGCGGCTACACCTTC
13 - TRBJ1-5 TRBV6-2/TRBV6-3 - CASSYSKGQPQHF TGTGCCAGCAGTTACTCGAAGGGGCAGCCCCAGCATTTT
13 - TRBJ2-2 TRBV29-1 - CSVDRGNTGELFF TGCAGCGTTGACAGGGGCAACACCGGGGAGCTGTTTTTT
15 TRBD1 TRBJ1-2 TRBV14 - CASSQFGQGAHGYTF TGTGCCAGCAGCCAGTTCGGTCAGGGGGCCCATGGCTACACCTTC
14 - TRBJ1-5 TRBV6-5 - CAISRGGLNQPQHF TGTGCCATCTCAAGGGGTGGGCTTAATCAGCCCCAGCATTTT
16 - TRBJ1-5 TRBV28 - CASSVQFRDSNQPQHF TGTGCCAGCAGTGTACAATTCAGGGATAGCAATCAGCCCCAGCATTTT